This TCR beta chain appears in the sequencing data of a study of cytomegalovirus exposure and HLA in healthy donors. Study summary: HLA-typed donors were the source of about 85 million unique TCRs held in an early data release.

This clone was seen only once. The V and J ends lost 6 bases and 4 bases respectively, with 10 bases between them. This CDR3 is built from 13 residues. The germline gives CDR1 SGHVS, CDR2 FNYEAQ. Use of 60 Vbeta and 13 Jbeta primers characterized the PCR. Assay: immunoSEQ multiplex PCR; the TCRdb copy retains only in-frame clones and omits some. Among 90,000 to 140,000 clones listed, around four fifths were seen once. The chain recombines TRBV7-6 with TRBJ2-1; possible D gene TRBD1, 6 bases. The sample consisted of PBMCs. This TCR was sampled from a woman aged 40-49 years in good health and CMV-seropositive. Here the CDR3 reads CASRKTGYNEQFF. For the CDR3, the DNA is TGTGCCAGCAGAAAGACAGGATACAATGAGCAGTTCTTC.